A single T cell receptor beta chain is shown here with its context. Its antigen is undetermined. This specimen comes from a study of chemoradiotherapy in HPV16-positive cancers. Overall study: Candidate HPV-specific T-cell clones and common TCR motifs came from functional assays in two HPV16-positive patients. Study-wide points: During treatment, candidate HPV-specific clones and E7-related motifs expanded in tumor.

V was pared by 6 bases and J by 7 bases, with 15 bases between. Germline V lookup: CDR1 SNHLY, CDR2 FYNNEI. The CDR3 runs 14 residues. The data were produced by immunoSEQ multiplex PCR, yet TCRdb's version contains in-frame clones alone and is incomplete. The top ten clones hold about 3% of a sample with around 8,800 clones, 80% to 90% of them seen once. This TCR was sampled from a human donor with HPV-associated anogenital cancer. Sequenced here: tumor tissue, sampled from a patient who underwent chemoradiotherapy. The chain uses TRBV2 and TRBJ1-4; no clear D gene. CDR3 in DNA: TGTGCCAGCAGCCCCCGGGAGGGTGGTGAAAAACTGTTTTTT. Translating gives CASSPREGGEKLFF.